This entry is about one T cell receptor beta chain. Generated by immunoSEQ multiplex PCR, the TCRdb table keeps only in-frame clones and is missing some. The sample consists of roughly 77,000 clones, around 80% of them appearing once. The data stem from a study of OX40 agonist ivuxolimab in advanced cancers. Across the whole study: The patients got ivuxolimab, which is an agonistic anti-OX40 (CD134) antibody. More than 35% of patients had received prior checkpoint inhibitor therapy.

This sample comprised CD4+ or CD8+ T cells sorted from blood, obtained in a trial of the OX40 agonist ivuxolimab. This sequence was found in an adult with an advanced solid tumor such as melanoma, head and neck, liver or kidney cancer.

The CDR3 spells CASSQGVQAGADTQYF. The DNA of the CDR3 is TGTGCCAGCAGCCAAGGAGTTCAAGCGGGAGCAGATACGCAGTATTTT. The chain employs TRBV4-2 and TRBJ2-3; 8 bases match TRBD2. Germline V lookup: CDR1 LGHNA, CDR2 YNFKEQ. The CDR3 length is 16 residues. Germline trimming cut 1 base from V and 4 bases from J; bases unmatched to any gene: 7.